This section outlines one T cell receptor (beta chain) sequence together with its context. Its target antigen remains unknown. There are no base qualities to consult, and no much larger clone falls within one base. The cohort consisted of fewer than 700 healthy bone marrow donors. At the time of sampling, every cohort member was nominally healthy, though immune exposures that went unrecorded were likely present. The donor tested CMV seropositive and was one of the 289 seropositive cohort members. Every donor gave a peripheral blood sample, and the peripheral blood mononuclear cells from that sample were used for TCR beta sequencing. The Qiagen DNeasy Blood Extraction Kit was used to extract genomic DNA from the blood cell samples. Library preparation was by the immunoSEQ multiplex PCR assay. A mixture of 60 forward primers for TCR Vbeta segments and 13 reverse primers for TCR Jbeta segments was used in the multiplex PCR. The CDR3 region of rearranged TCR beta genes was amplified from genomic DNA with a multiplex PCR assay. The Illumina HiSeq System was used to sequence the amplified TCR beta libraries as 87-base-pair reads. In the original analysis: A later analysis tallied 75 million to 95 million unique TCR beta chains across the 600 to 700 repertoires, and about 12 million of those chains were shared by two or more donors. Raw reads were error-corrected and collapsed into unique sequences with a nearest-neighbor algorithm that merged closely related sequences to remove PCR and sequencing errors. To assign V, D and J gene segments, CDR3 sequences were aligned to IMGT reference sequences. For a sequence to be retained, a match of at least six nucleotides to both a V gene segment and a J gene segment was required. A rearrangement counted as productive if the CDR3 had no stop codons and remained in frame with V and J, and every other rearrangement counted as non-productive. CDR3 was defined according to IMGT convention as the region running from the second conserved V-encoded cysteine to the conserved J-encoded phenylalanine. Sequences without an unambiguous match to a single V gene segment were excluded from the earlier analysis of a few hundred of the donors. An earlier analysis of under 750 of the donors called V segments functional above 56.7% productive rearrangements and segregating when the between-donor standard deviation exceeded 5%. A statistical classification framework was developed to diagnose cytomegalovirus status using the catalog of TCR beta chain sequences. In a later analysis, TCR nucleotide sequences were compared against IMGT/GENE-DB human TR gene sequences so that V and J genes could be assigned. Using the TCRdist pipeline, a later analysis assigned CDR3 sequences along with most-parsimonious VDJ recombination scenarios. In a later analysis, each TCR beta chain was defined by its CDR3 amino acid sequence together with its V-gene family, and reads lacking a unique V-gene family were excluded. To address suspected cross-contamination and a sequencing artifact, a later analysis removed 592 highly shared, low-generation-probability nucleotide sequences. A later analysis calculated a clonal expansion index for each public chain from normalized within-repertoire ranks of inferred template counts. Generation probabilities in a later analysis came from a VDJ recombination model fitted to out-of-frame rearrangements, and those results were checked against IGoR. A later analysis scored TCR-TCR, TCR-HLA and TCR-CMV co-occurrence with hypergeometric tests, applying a repertoire-size bias correction to TCR pairs. A later analysis estimated false discovery rates by permuting HLA or CMV assignments 20 times. In a later analysis, co-occurring TCRs were grouped using DBSCAN, with TCRdist sequence similarity added in when clustering inside HLA-allele-positive subsets. For co-occurrence clustering, repertoires with fewer than 30,000 or more than 120,000 public chains were excluded, along with a handful of repertoires with anomalous nucleotide sharing. TCRdb's version of the immuneACCESS table is confined to in-frame rearrangements and falls short of the full clone set. An unresolved V gene accounts for under half of the shortfall where checked; the remainder is of unknown origin. V and J calls and clone size are given by that table; D and trimming were obtained from the DNA. The sample contains roughly 190,000 clones, 60% to 80% of them found a single time. The leading ten clones occupy around 3.2% of the sample.

These data are taken from a study of cytomegalovirus exposure and HLA in healthy donors (dated by TCRdb to 2016 to 2017). With respect to the entire study: According to an earlier analysis of several hundred of the donors, about 179 million T cells yielded roughly 110 million unique TCR beta sequences and 250 to 350 Gb of sequence data. Roughly 300 gigabases of sequencing data and about 92 million unique TCR sequences made up an early release that covered approximately 650 HLA-typed donors. Of the 398 genotyped donors, over 65% fell in the genetic ancestry cluster associated with self-reported Caucasian donors. The study aimed to test whether signatures of past pathogen exposure could be identified by cataloging public T cell receptors. The T cell repertoires of some 700 subjects were profiled by immunosequencing and related to cytomegalovirus serostatus. Along with the approximately 670-subject first cohort, a separate validation cohort of around 120 different subjects was used. To predict cytomegalovirus infection status, the study combined high-throughput TCR immunosequencing, statistical association of individual TCRs with disease status, and machine learning. A later analysis re-examined previously published TCR beta repertoires from about 700 donors and added high-resolution HLA genotyping to investigate patterns of TCR occurrence. The later analysis used no new phenotypic data to find candidate immune exposures, relying instead on TCR beta sequences and their occurrence across donors. An earlier analysis of about 600 of the donors used high-throughput TCR beta sequencing to judge whether each TCR beta V gene segment behaved as functional or pseudogenic. Donor age, sex, ethnicity and CMV serostatus were collected together with the repertoire data. A later genetic analysis took genome-wide SNP genotypes for about 65% of the 666 donors and used that subset as a discovery cohort. All discovery cohort repertoires had been generated using a single sequencing platform. Class I and class II HLA loci were covered by the typing at four-digit resolution. Typing coverage differed by locus: A, B, C, DRB1 and DQB1 were typed in roughly 629-630 donors, DQA1 in 522, DPA1 in 600 to 610, and DPB1 in 472. Because of strong linkage in the cohort, roughly five DR-DQ haplotypes were treated as single units for association and clustering. Among roughly 370 genotyped donors of the cohort, an average of approximately 240,000 unique TCR beta nucleotide sequences were sequenced per donor, roughly 20% of them non-productive.

Results and caveats for the whole study, not just this receptor: A later analysis reported that several top co-occurrence clusters appeared linked to parvovirus B19, influenza, CMV and Epstein-Barr virus. The authors suggested that the approach could potentially be extended to other disease states and immunological phenotypes. A later genetic analysis associated a missense DCLRE1C variant with V-gene and J-gene trimming of TCR beta chains, and an independent cohort replicated the association. When HLA alleles, especially DR and DQ, strongly co-occurred, TCR associations were difficult to assign to individual alleles. A group of highly shared sequence variants was considered likely to be a technical artifact of the sequencing pipeline. A later analysis found that TCR association rates varied across HLA loci, with DRB1 alleles showing the most associated TCRs and HLA-C alleles the fewest. A further reported finding was that TCR beta sequences accurately predicted the HLA-A and HLA-B alleles for most subjects in the first cohort. In the study, approximately 150 TCR beta chains were listed as associated with cytomegalovirus. A few of the identified cytomegalovirus-associated TCR beta chains were confirmed in vitro to be specific for cytomegalovirus antigens. Specific HLA alleles were associated with 15,000 to 20,000 TCR beta sequences at a false discovery rate of 0.05 in a later analysis. Broadly in line with IMGT annotations, most TCR beta V segments showed up in productive rearrangements about 87% or about 30% of the time in an earlier analysis of around 550 of the donors. In a later analysis, HLA-associated TCR beta chains were found to be more clonally expanded and to have lower generation probabilities than equally common non-associated chains. Only TCR beta chains were sequenced in this cohort, and the absence of alpha or paired-chain data limited detectable features. Most CMV-associated TCR beta chains appeared to be HLA-restricted in a later analysis, and the HLA associations seemed to be driven largely by CMV exposure. Because some donors lacked HLA typing at each locus, the association tests relied only on the typed subset. Immune exposure information for the cohort was limited to CMV serostatus. In both the original and validation cohorts, the classifier was reported to diagnose cytomegalovirus status with high specificity and sensitivity. Across donors, most TCR sequences were observed very rarely, whereas some public TCRs were present in many individuals. Roughly uniform sequencing depth across donors was assumed in presence/absence analyses, although this assumption may not hold. Because counts were too low, about 15 rarely observed V segments, including chromosome 9 orphons, were left out of the earlier analysis of approximately 580 of the donors. According to a later genetic analysis, donors in an Asian-associated ancestry cluster had fewer N-insertions in productive TCRs than the roughly 660-donor mean. Linkage disequilibrium might explain the correlated functional status among segregating V segments, but an unknown experimental factor could not be excluded.

Sequences were obtained from PBMCs. The clonotype comes from a woman between 25 and 40 years old in good health and CMV-seropositive.

Here the CDR3 is given as CASSIGGRGGNQPQHF. The base sequence is TGTGCCAGCAGCATAGGAGGCAGGGGTGGTAACCAGCCCCAGCATTTT. The rearranged chain carries TRBV5-4 and TRBJ1-5; tentative D gene TRBD1, with 6 bases matching. Reading from cysteine to phenylalanine, the CDR3 counts 16 amino acids. Just the 48-base CDR3 DNA is kept, in frame starting at base 1. CDR1 and CDR2 (SGHNT, YYREEE) derive from the germline V gene (reference sequence). V and J are truncated by 4 bases and 7 bases respectively, leaving an intervening sequence of 21 bases. Outside the CDR3, residues come from the reference TRBV5-4 and TRBJ1-5 proteins, so the full variable domain is: ETGVTQSPTHLIKTRGQQVTLRCSSQSGHNTVSWYQQALGQGPQFIFQYYREEENGRGNFPPRFSGLQFPNYSSELNVNALELDDSALYLCASSIGGRGGNQPQHFGDGTRLSIL.